Shown below are 14 T cell receptor beta chains from a single sample sequenced in a study of blood T cell repertoires in COVID-19. Profiling relied on immunoSEQ multiplex PCR, and the TCRdb table lists in-frame clones only, not all of them. The sample holds over 75,000 clones, roughly 89% seen once. The specimen was peripheral blood. The source is a woman at least 80 years old with active COVID-19.

V and J are TRBV28 and TRBJ1-4, with D perhaps matching TRBD1 (6 bases). The CDR3 length is 15 residues. Germline lookup yields CDR1 MDHEN and CDR2 SYDVKM. Trimming took off 2 bases at V and 4 bases at J, with 11 bases between the two ends. CDR3 DNA: TGTGCCAGCAGTTTAGGGGGACAAGTTAATGAAAAACTGTTTTTT. As protein: CASSLGGQVNEKLFF.

V gene TRBV13 combines with J gene TRBJ2-3, with TRBD2 matching over 7 bases. The CDR3 consists of 14 residues. Germline values: CDR1 PRHDT, CDR2 FYEKMQ (reference sequence). J gave up 5 bases and V 1 base, and 3 bases lay outside the gene matches. CDR3 in DNA: TGTGCCAGCAGCTTAGTTAGCGGGCGAGATACGCAGTATTTT. It encodes CASSLVSGRDTQYF.

This clone has just one count. CDR3 region: CASRLLAGATYEQYF. For the CDR3, the DNA is TGTGCCAGCAGACTCTTAGCGGGAGCAACCTACGAGCAGTACTTC. V and J are TRBV7-2 and TRBJ2-7, with 9 bases identical to TRBD2. The CDR3 covers 15 residues. CDR1 SGHTA and CDR2 FQGNSA come from the germline V gene. Trimming at V came to 6 bases and at J to 2 bases, leaving 8 bases not matched to a gene.

The chain combines TRBV9 with TRBJ1-6, with 10 bases matching TRBD1. Looked up from germline, CDR1 is SGDLS and CDR2 is YYNGEE. Trimming at V came to 4 bases and at J to 7 bases, leaving 5 bases not matched to a gene. This CDR3 has 15 residues. The CDR3 spells CASSPWTGGNSPLHF. CDR3 sequence (DNA): TGTGCCAGCAGCCCCTGGACAGGGGGAAATTCACCCCTCCACTTT.

This chain uses TRBV7-2 with TRBJ1-2; no firm D call. V lost 5 bases and J lost 0, with 10 bases in between. The CDR3 sequence is 14 residues long. Germline assignment: CDR1 SGHTA and CDR2 FQGNSA. The CDR3: CASSPTGANYGYTF. The CDR3 DNA sequence: TGTGCCAGCAGCCCTACCGGGGCTAACTATGGCTACACCTTC.

The chain uses TRBV5-5 and TRBJ2-7; tentatively, D is TRBD1 (6 bases). CDR1 SGHKS and CDR2 YYEKEE come from the germline V gene (reference sequence). This CDR3 comprises 13 residues. V dropped 1 base and J dropped 9 bases, with 14 bases sitting between them. CDR3 sequence (DNA): TGTGCCAGCAGCTTGACAGGGCCCGGAGGGCAGTACTTC. This translates into CASSLTGPGGQYF.

V and J are TRBV28 and TRBJ2-7; 8 bases match TRBD1. V shed 5 bases, J shed 4 bases, and the junction held 10 bases outside the gene matches. The CDR3 has 15 residues. CDR1 MDHEN and CDR2 SYDVKM come from the germline V gene. CDR3 nucleotides: TGTGCCAGCAGTCCGACAGGGGCTGGTAGTTACGAGCAGTACTTC. This encodes CASSPTGAGSYEQYF.

The chain carries TRBV18 and TRBJ1-2, with D tentatively TRBD1 (5 bases). V lost 2 bases to trimming and J lost 4 bases, with 11 bases between them. Germline CDR1 is KGHSH and CDR2 is LQKENI. This CDR3 is 14 amino acids long. The CDR3 spells CASSPGQGGYGYTF. CDR3 coding DNA: TGTGCCAGCTCACCAGGGCAGGGAGGCTATGGCTACACCTTC.

The sample holds one count of this clone. The chain has TRBV30 and TRBJ2-7; the match to TRBD2 covers 7 bases. Losses at the gene ends were 4 bases for V and 4 bases for J; bases not matched to a gene: 10. The CDR3 has 14 amino acids. Germline assignment: CDR1 GTSNPN and CDR2 SVGIG (reference sequence). Written as DNA, the CDR3 is TGTGCCTGGACCCCTGGGGAGGGGCCATACGAGCAGTACTTC. It specifies CAWTPGEGPYEQYF. Together with reference TRBV30 and TRBJ2-7, the CDR3 gives the full variable domain: SQTIHQWPATLVQPVGSPLSLECTVEGTSNPNLYWYRQAAGRGLQLLFYSVGIGQISSEVPQNLSASRPQDRQFILSSKKLLLSDSGFYLCAWTPGEGPYEQYFGPGTRLTVT.

The chain carries TRBV10-3 and TRBJ1-5; D is ambiguous. The V and J ends lost 2 bases and 2 bases respectively, with 19 bases between them. Looked up from germline, CDR1 is ENHRY and CDR2 is SYGVKD. The CDR3 is 18 residues long. The CDR3 region has the DNA TGTGCCATCAGTGAGGGGGTCTACGGCGGGTCGGGCAATCAGCCCCAGCATTTT. Protein sequence: CAISEGVYGGSGNQPQHF.

J is TRBJ1-2 and V is TRBV7-9; unclear D gene. CDR3 size: 14 residues. The germline CDR1 and CDR2 sequences are SEHNR and FQNEAQ (reference sequence). Trimming pared 5 bases from V and 6 bases from J, leaving 16 bases between. The CDR3 sequence is CASSQHSPPHGYTF. CDR3 DNA: TGTGCCAGCAGCCAACATTCCCCTCCCCATGGCTACACCTTC.

The rearrangement links TRBV6-5 to TRBJ1-1, with unresolved D. Germline CDR1 MNHEY, CDR2 SVGAGI. V lost 7 bases to trimming and J lost 5 bases, with 11 bases between them. The CDR3 is made up of 12 amino acids. CDR3 residues: CASNRGGTEAFF. The CDR3 DNA reads TGTGCCAGCAACCGAGGAGGGACTGAAGCTTTCTTT.

This chain connects TRBV28 to TRBJ2-1; 11 positions match TRBD2. Trimming at V came to 6 bases and at J to 4 bases, leaving 5 bases not matched to a gene. The germline CDR1 and CDR2 sequences are MDHEN and SYDVKM. This CDR3 comprises 15 residues. The CDR3 reads CASSKTSGEYNEQFF. Written as DNA, the CDR3 is TGTGCCAGCAGCAAGACTAGCGGGGAGTACAATGAGCAGTTCTTC.

This chain links TRBV19 with TRBJ2-5; D is possibly TRBD2 (5 bases). The germline V gene encodes CDR1 LNHDA and CDR2 SQIVND (reference sequence). The CDR3 runs to 14 residues. V dropped 3 bases and J dropped 7 bases, with 15 bases sitting between them. CDR3 protein: CASSIGRSGGTQYF. The CDR3 coding sequence is TGTGCCAGTAGTATCGGACGGTCCGGAGGGACCCAGTACTTC.